The 20 T cell receptor beta chains below all came from one sample that was sequenced in a study of cytomegalovirus exposure and HLA in healthy donors. PCR employed 60 Vbeta and 13 Jbeta primers. The method was immunoSEQ multiplex PCR; TCRdb's version includes in-frame clones alone and lacks a portion of them. The sample has 150,000 to 200,000 clones; around 82% are singletons. Sequenced: PBMCs. The source is a boy aged 2 to 10 in good health and CMV-seronegative.

This chain connects TRBV11-3 to TRBJ2-7, with TRBD2 identical over 8 bases. The V gene end was trimmed by 0 bases and the J gene end by 7 bases; junction bases not matched to a gene: 2. CDR1 is SGHNT, CDR2 YENEEA, per germline. The CDR3 is 13 amino acids. CDR3 region: CASSLDPGGEQYF. The CDR3 DNA sequence: TGTGCCAGCAGCTTAGACCCGGGAGGGGAGCAGTACTTC.

This chain connects TRBV9 to TRBJ2-7, with 14 nucleotides matching TRBD2. Germline-derived CDR1 and CDR2 are SGDLS and YYNGEE. This CDR3 is 16 amino acids long. V trimming: 4 bases; J trimming: 3 bases; junction bases outside the gene matches: 6. The CDR3 sequence: CASSPGLAGAYYEQYF. As DNA, the CDR3 is TGTGCCAGCAGCCCGGGACTAGCGGGAGCATACTACGAGCAGTACTTC.

V gene TRBV18 combines with J gene TRBJ1-1; perhaps TRBD1 as D (5 bases). The CDR3 spans 15 residues. V dropped 4 bases and J dropped 6 bases, with 18 bases sitting between them. Germline CDR1 and CDR2: KGHSH and LQKENI. CDR3 nucleotides: TGTGCCAGCTCACAATTAAACAGGCTGCGCGCTGAAGCTTTCTTT. Protein product: CASSQLNRLRAEAFF.

The V gene is TRBV29-1, the J gene TRBJ2-3, with a tentative D call TRBD2 (5 bases). Trimming pared 5 bases from V and 2 bases from J, leaving 11 bases between. Per germline, CDR1 SQVTM and CDR2 ANQGSEA. This CDR3 has 13 amino acids. The CDR3 spells CSVRGRDTDTQYF. The CDR3 DNA sequence: TGCAGCGTTCGGGGTCGGGACACAGATACGCAGTATTTT.

The genes are TRBV11-2 and TRBJ1-2; TRBD1 agrees at 7 bases. The CDR3 runs 15 residues. Germline loops: CDR1 SGHAT, CDR2 FQNNGV. The V gene end was trimmed by 2 bases and the J gene end by 4 bases; junction bases not matched to a gene: 7. Written as DNA, the CDR3 is TGTGCCAGCAGCTTATGGACAGGCTCCTTCTATGGCTACACCTTC. As protein: CASSLWTGSFYGYTF.

This chain uses TRBV29-1 with TRBJ2-5; D possibly corresponds to TRBD1 (6 bases). The CDR3 runs to 13 residues. Germline V lookup: CDR1 SQVTM, CDR2 ANQGSEA. Between the trimmed V and J ends, which lost 0 bases and 4 bases, there was a span of 9 bases. The CDR3 sequence: CSVEDGRGETQYF. The CDR3 nucleotides are TGCAGCGTTGAAGACGGCAGGGGAGAGACCCAGTACTTC.

This sequence joins TRBV5-4 and TRBJ2-1, with 8 nucleotides matching TRBD2. Losses at the gene ends were 2 bases for V and 0 bases for J; bases not matched to a gene: 7. The CDR3 runs to 17 residues. CDR1 is SGHNT, CDR2 YYREEE, per germline (reference sequence). Here the CDR3 DNA reads TGTGCCAGCAGCTTCCTAGCGGGCCCCCCCTCCTACAATGAGCAGTTCTTC. Amino acid sequence: CASSFLAGPPSYNEQFF. Variable domain in full (rest from reference TRBV5-4 and TRBJ2-1): ETGVTQSPTHLIKTRGQQVTLRCSSQSGHNTVSWYQQALGQGPQFIFQYYREEENGRGNFPPRFSGLQFPNYSSELNVNALELDDSALYLCASSFLAGPPSYNEQFFGPGTRLTVL.

The chain has TRBV9 and TRBJ2-3, with 9 bases aligning to TRBD2. The CDR3 extends over 17 amino acids. After removal of 0 bases from V and 4 bases from J, the junction contained 9 bases not matched to a gene. CDR1 and CDR2 from the germline V gene are SGDLS and YYNGEE. This chain's CDR3 is CASSVGGGLAVSDTQYF. DNA of the CDR3: TGTGCCAGCAGCGTAGGAGGGGGACTAGCAGTCTCAGATACGCAGTATTTT.

This clone was picked up a small number of times. This chain uses TRBV10-2 with TRBJ1-1, with unresolved D. The germline V gene has CDR1 WSHSY and CDR2 SAAADI. The CDR3 length is 13 residues. V shed 4 bases and J shed 4 bases, with 10 bases lying between them. The CDR3 nucleotides are TGCGCCAGCAGTGTCCTCTCGGGCACTGAAGCTTTCTTT. Its protein is CASSVLSGTEAFF.

This clone was seen a few times. This chain joins TRBV6-1 and TRBJ1-2; D uncertain. The CDR3 runs to 15 residues. V was cut by 0 bases and J by 2 bases, with 10 bases left in between. Looked up from germline, CDR1 is MNHNS and CDR2 is SASEGT. CDR3 loop: CASSEALQANYGYTF. The CDR3 coding sequence is TGTGCCAGCAGTGAAGCGCTCCAGGCGAACTATGGCTACACCTTC.

V and J are TRBV28 and TRBJ2-7; TRBD2 agrees at 8 bases. The CDR3 loop spans 13 amino acids. Germline V gives CDR1 MDHEN, CDR2 SYDVKM. The V segment lost 6 bases and the J segment 4 bases; nucleotides outside the gene matches: 5. Written as DNA, the CDR3 is TGTGCCAGCAGAACGGGAGGGGATTACGAGCAGTACTTC. Translation gives CASRTGGDYEQYF.

The rearrangement joins TRBV4-1 to TRBJ2-1, with TRBD2 matching over 7 bases. After removal of 0 bases from V and 14 bases from J, the junction contained 7 bases not matched to a gene. The CDR3 is 13 residues long. Per the germline V gene, CDR1 is MGHRA and CDR2 is YSYEKL. Here the CDR3 DNA reads TGCGCCAGCAGCCAAGATGGCACGAGCGGGGAGTTCTTC. This gives the protein CASSQDGTSGEFF.

The CDR3 DNA sequence: TGTGCCAGCCGAGAATCTCACTACGAGCAGTACTTC. This translates into CASRESHYEQYF. The rearrangement links TRBV2 to TRBJ2-7; D unresolved. The CDR3 is made up of 12 amino acids. From germline, CDR1 is SNHLY and CDR2 FYNNEI. The ends were cut back, 8 bases at V and 3 bases at J, with 11 bases in the middle.

The chain carries TRBV29-1 and TRBJ2-7; D not certain. The CDR3 has 12 amino acids. The germline V gene has CDR1 SQVTM and CDR2 ANQGSEA. V was pared by 6 bases and J by 0 bases, with 9 bases between. DNA of the CDR3: TGCAGCGTGATGTCGAGCTCCTACGAGCAGTACTTC. It is translated as CSVMSSSYEQYF.

This clone was seen only once. This chain's CDR3 is CASSAPGAGRYEQYF. The CDR3 coding sequence is TGTGCCAGCAGCGCCCCCGGGGCGGGAAGGTACGAGCAGTACTTC. The chain employs TRBV2 and TRBJ2-5; perhaps TRBD2 as D (6 bases). Near its end, the DNA agrees better with TRBJ2-7, so the J call may be wrong. Per the germline V gene, CDR1 is SNHLY and CDR2 is FYNNEI. The CDR3 runs to 15 residues.

This sequence joins TRBV30 and TRBJ2-1, with 9 bases lining up with TRBD2. V lost 3 bases, J lost 8 bases, and 5 bases stayed unmatched. This CDR3 has 13 amino acids. Germline CDR1 is GTSNPN and CDR2 is SVGIG (reference sequence). The CDR3 sequence: CAWRLAGSYEQFF. The CDR3 coding sequence is TGTGCCTGGAGGCTAGCGGGATCGTATGAGCAGTTCTTC.

The V gene is TRBV9, the J gene TRBJ1-1, with D possibly TRBD1 on 6 matching bases. Germline values: CDR1 SGDLS, CDR2 YYNGEE. Deletions cut 4 bases from V and 1 base from J, with 17 bases between. The length of the CDR3 is 16 residues. This chain's CDR3 is CASSKVPGTQNTEAFF. The CDR3 region has the DNA TGTGCCAGCAGCAAAGTCCCCGGGACACAGAACACTGAAGCTTTCTTT.

This clone was recorded only once. The chain couples TRBV10-3 to TRBJ2-2; D not resolved. This CDR3 comprises 14 residues. Germline V gene data show CDR1 as ENHRY and CDR2 as SYGVKD. V was cut by 0 bases and J by 3 bases, with 5 bases left in between. The CDR3 region has the DNA TGTGCCATCAGTGAGTCTCTTCACACCGGGGAGCTGTTTTTT. The encoded protein is CAISESLHTGELFF.

CDR3 DNA sequence: TGTGCCAGCAGCTCTAGACAGGGAAACACTGAAGCTTTCTTT. Translation: CASSSRQGNTEAFF. The gene calls are TRBV6-5 and TRBJ1-1, with 7 bases that match TRBD1. Germline V gene sequence: CDR1 MNHEY, CDR2 SVGAGI. V lost 6 bases and J lost 2; bases outside the gene matches: 6. The CDR3 extends over 14 amino acids.

The CDR3 nucleotides are TGCGCCAGCAGCCAAGGTGTACTAGTCTACGAGCAGTACTTC. Translated: CASSQGVLVYEQYF. The rearrangement joins TRBV4-1 to TRBJ2-7, with a possible D match to TRBD2 (5 bases). This CDR3 is 14 amino acids long. The germline gives CDR1 MGHRA, CDR2 YSYEKL. Between the trimmed V and J ends, which lost 1 base and 3 bases, there was a span of 10 bases.